This T cell receptor (beta chain) was obtained from a study of blood T cell repertoires in COVID-19. Source study methods: Amplification with reference gene primers provided the estimates of nucleated cell counts. Measured with immunoSEQ multiplex PCR; TCRdb has only the in-frame clones, and not every one. Clone size and V and J calls were adopted from that table, with D and trimming inferred from the DNA. The data show tens of thousands of clones, with about 85% seen just once and around 23% held by the top ten. Germline V CDR1 and CDR2: SGHRS, YFSETQ. V lost 3 bases to trimming and J lost 4 bases, with 16 bases between them. This CDR3 contains 16 residues. During active infection, Seattle patients enrolled and were then monitored through disease.

The clonotype comes from a woman of 80 years or more with COVID-19, enrolled during active disease. Sequenced input: peripheral blood. The chain is built from TRBV5-1 and TRBJ1-4; TRBD1 might be the D (5 bases). In DNA form, the CDR3 reads TGCGCCAGCAGCTCGGACGGCGGGGGACTTAATGAAAAACTGTTTTTT. Translation: CASSSDGGGLNEKLFF.